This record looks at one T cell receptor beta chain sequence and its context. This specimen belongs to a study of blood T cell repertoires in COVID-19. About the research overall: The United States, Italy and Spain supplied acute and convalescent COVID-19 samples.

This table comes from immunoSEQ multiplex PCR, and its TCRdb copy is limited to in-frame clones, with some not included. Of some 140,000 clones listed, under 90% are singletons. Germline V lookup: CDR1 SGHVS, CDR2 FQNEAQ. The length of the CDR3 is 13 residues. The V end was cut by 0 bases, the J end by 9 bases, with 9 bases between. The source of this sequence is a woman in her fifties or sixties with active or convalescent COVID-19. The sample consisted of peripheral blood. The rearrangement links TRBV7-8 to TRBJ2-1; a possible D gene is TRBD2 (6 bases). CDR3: CASSLAQTSEQFF. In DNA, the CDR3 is TGTGCCAGCAGCTTAGCCCAGACTAGTGAGCAGTTCTTC. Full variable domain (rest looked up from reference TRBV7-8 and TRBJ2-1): GAGVSQSPRYKVAKRGQDVALRCDPISGHVSLFWYQQALGQGPEFLTYFQNEAQLDKSGLPSDRFFAERPEGSVSTLKIQRTQQEDSAVYLCASSLAQTSEQFFGPGTRLTVL.